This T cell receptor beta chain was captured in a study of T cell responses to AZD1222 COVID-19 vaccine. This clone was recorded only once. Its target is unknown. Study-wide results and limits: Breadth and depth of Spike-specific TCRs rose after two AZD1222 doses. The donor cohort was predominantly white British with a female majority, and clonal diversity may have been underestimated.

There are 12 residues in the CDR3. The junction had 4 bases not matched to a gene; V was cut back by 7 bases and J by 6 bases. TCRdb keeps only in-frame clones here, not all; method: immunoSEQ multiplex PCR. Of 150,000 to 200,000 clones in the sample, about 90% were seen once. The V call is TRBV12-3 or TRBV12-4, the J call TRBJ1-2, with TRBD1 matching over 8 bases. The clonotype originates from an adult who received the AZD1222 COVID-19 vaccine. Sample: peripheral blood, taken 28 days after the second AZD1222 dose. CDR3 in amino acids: CASNSGGHGYTF. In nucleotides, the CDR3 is TGTGCCAGCAACTCAGGGGGCCATGGCTACACCTTC.